This T cell receptor (beta chain) appears in the sequencing data of a study of T-cell reconstitution after alpha-beta-depleted transplantation in children. Germline assignment: CDR1 GTSNPN and CDR2 SVGIG (reference sequence). Trimming removed 4 bases at V and 9 bases at J, with 16 bases between. This CDR3 comprises 13 residues. Library preparation (for TCRbeta) was performed with unique molecular identifiers. One entry per CDR3 protein results from TCRdb running MiXCR on the PCR reads. The data contain approximately 640,000 distinct CDR3 sequences, around 17% of them singletons. The receptor was isolated from a human donor who donated a stem cell graft to a child with acute myeloid leukemia. The chain employs TRBV30 and TRBJ2-1; D unresolved. The sample in question was PBMCs from the stem cell graft donor, obtained from the stem cell graft. CDR3 loop: CAWMGSPPTEQFF. The CDR3 bases are TGTGCCTGGATGGGCAGCCCTCCTACTGAGCAGTTCTTC.